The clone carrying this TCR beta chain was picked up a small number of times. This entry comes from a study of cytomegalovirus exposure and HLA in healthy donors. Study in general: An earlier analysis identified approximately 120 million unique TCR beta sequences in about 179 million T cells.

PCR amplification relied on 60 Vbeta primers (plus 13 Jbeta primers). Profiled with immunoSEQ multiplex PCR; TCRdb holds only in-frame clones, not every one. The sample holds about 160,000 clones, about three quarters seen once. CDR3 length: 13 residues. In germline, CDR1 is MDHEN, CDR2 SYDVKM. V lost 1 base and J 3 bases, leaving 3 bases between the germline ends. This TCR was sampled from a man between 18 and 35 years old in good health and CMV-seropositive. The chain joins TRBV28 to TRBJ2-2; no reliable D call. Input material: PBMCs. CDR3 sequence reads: CASSLSDTGELFF. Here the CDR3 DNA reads TGTGCCAGCAGTTTATCGGACACCGGGGAGCTGTTTTTT.